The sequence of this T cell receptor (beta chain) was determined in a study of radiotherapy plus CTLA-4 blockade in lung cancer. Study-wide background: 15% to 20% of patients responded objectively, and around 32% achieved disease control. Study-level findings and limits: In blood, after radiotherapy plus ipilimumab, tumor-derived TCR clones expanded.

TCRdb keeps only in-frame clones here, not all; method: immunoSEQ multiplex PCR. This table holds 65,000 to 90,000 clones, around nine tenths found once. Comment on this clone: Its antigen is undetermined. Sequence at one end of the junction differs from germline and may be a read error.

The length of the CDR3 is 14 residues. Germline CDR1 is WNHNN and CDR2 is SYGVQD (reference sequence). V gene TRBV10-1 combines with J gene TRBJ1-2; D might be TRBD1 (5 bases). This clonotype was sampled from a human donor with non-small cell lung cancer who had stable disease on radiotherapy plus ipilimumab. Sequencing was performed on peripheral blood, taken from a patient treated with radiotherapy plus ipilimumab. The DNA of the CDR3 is TGCGTCAGCAGTGAGTCCGCCCAGGGCTATGGCTACACCTTC. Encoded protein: CVSSESAQGYGYTF.